Below, 7 T cell receptor beta chains from the same sample are listed, as sequenced in a study of coeliac disease. TCRdb's table, derived via immunoSEQ multiplex PCR, lists solely in-frame clones and lacks some. This table has some 2,500 clones, roughly three fifths appearing once. Material for sequencing was lamina propria lymphocytes from the gut. The receptors derive from a woman between 70 and 85 years old with celiac disease on a gluten-free diet.

The genes are TRBV19 and TRBJ1-5; TRBD1 agrees at 9 bases. This CDR3 spans 17 amino acids. Germline CDR1 and CDR2: LNHDA and SQIVND (reference sequence). V lost 3 bases, J lost 3 bases, and 9 bases stayed unmatched. For the CDR3, the DNA is TGTGCCAGTAGTATCGGGACAGGGAGTGGGTACAATCAGCCCCAGCATTTT. It translates to CASSIGTGSGYNQPQHF.

This clone is a singleton in its sample. The rearrangement links TRBV16 to TRBJ2-1; D gene ambiguous. Looked up from germline, CDR1 is KGHSY and CDR2 is FQNENV. Trimming removed 1 base from V and 2 bases from J, with 18 bases in between. The CDR3 extends over 18 amino acids. The CDR3 coding sequence is TGTGCCAGCAGCCAATACGGTAGTGGCGGTTGGGCCTACAATGAGCAGTTCTTC. This codes for CASSQYGSGGWAYNEQFF.

The DNA of the CDR3 is TGTGCCAGCAGCGTAGCAACAGGGCCCAGATCTAACTATGGCTACACCTTC. It specifies CASSVATGPRSNYGYTF. The genes are TRBV9 and TRBJ1-2, with D possibly being TRBD1 (6 bases). In germline, CDR1 is SGDLS, CDR2 YYNGEE. V was shortened by 0 bases and J by 0 bases, with 15 bases between the two germline ends. CDR3 size: 17 residues.

The rearrangement joins TRBV19 to TRBJ1-1; a weak D match, TRBD1 (6 bases). CDR3 size: 15 residues. With 4 bases removed from V and 0 bases from J, the gap between germline ends came to 12 bases. The V gene's germline CDR1 is LNHDA and CDR2 SQIVND (reference sequence). CDR3 DNA: TGTGCCAGTAGTAGAAACAGGGAAATGAACACTGAAGCTTTCTTT. Its protein is CASSRNREMNTEAFF.

This chain connects TRBV2 to TRBJ2-7; possibly TRBD2 for D (7 bases). V was shortened by 4 bases and J by 7 bases, with 11 bases between the two germline ends. The CDR3 is 12 residues long. Germline loops: CDR1 SNHLY, CDR2 FYNNEI. CDR3 sequence (DNA): TGTGCCAGCAGTGTACAGGGAGGGGAGCAGTACTTC. Its protein is CASSVQGGEQYF.

The gene calls are TRBV7-9 and TRBJ2-1; D is undetermined. V lost 2 bases to trimming and J lost 6 bases, with 14 bases between them. Germline CDR1 and CDR2: SEHNR and FQNEAQ (reference sequence). The CDR3 is made up of 15 amino acids. CDR3 DNA: TGTGCCAGCAGCTTAAGTGTTAGTAGAACCAATGAGCAGTTCTTC. This sequence encodes CASSLSVSRTNEQFF.

This clone was seen only a few times. The chain combines TRBV5-6 with TRBJ2-1, with 7 bases aligning to TRBD1. V shed 4 bases and J 3 bases; nucleotides not matched to a gene: 10. CDR1 and CDR2 from the germline V gene are SGHDT and YYEEEE. This CDR3 region has 16 residues. The CDR3: CASSGRQGSIYNEQFF. The CDR3 nucleotides read TGTGCCAGCAGCGGAAGACAGGGCAGCATCTACAATGAGCAGTTCTTC.